Here is one TCR beta chain with its context. Its antigen is currently unknown. This entry comes from a study of OX40 agonist ivuxolimab in advanced cancers. Study-wide background: Three dose-escalation patients had partial responses: one with hepatocellular carcinoma and two with cutaneous melanoma.

Germline-derived CDR1 and CDR2 are SGHTA and FQGNSA. The CDR3 spans 13 residues. After removal of 3 bases from V and 9 bases from J, the junction contained 4 bases not matched to a gene. The assay was immunoSEQ multiplex PCR, and TCRdb's table has in-frame clones only and misses some. Of more than 85,000 clones detected, about 80% appear once; the ten largest clones hold over 1.1%. General observations from the study: Not determined was the antigen specificity of the expanded peripheral T cells. Some of the lowest clonal expansion was seen in partial responders at 0.1-3.0 mg/kg.

This sequence joins TRBV7-2 and TRBJ2-1, with 8 bases matching TRBD2. The sample in question was CD4+ or CD8+ T cells sorted from blood, obtained in a trial of the OX40 agonist ivuxolimab. This sequence originates from an adult with an advanced solid tumor such as melanoma, head and neck, liver or kidney cancer. The CDR3 protein is CASSFTSGGEQFF. CDR3 DNA sequence: TGTGCCAGCAGCTTCACTAGCGGTGGTGAGCAGTTCTTC.